The T cell receptor beta chain described here comes from a study of blood T cell repertoires in COVID-19. Study at large: The samples span acute and convalescent COVID-19 from the United States, Italy and Spain. Sources were T cells, B-cell-depleted T cells, or PBMCs; the material itself was cDNA or gDNA.

As originally analysed: Scientists estimated how many nucleated cells there were by amplifying reference gene primers. Profiled with immunoSEQ multiplex PCR; TCRdb holds only in-frame clones, not every one. V and J calls and clone size come straight from that table; D and trimming were deduced from the DNA. The table includes tens of thousands of clones, about 85% detected once. Per germline, CDR1 SNHLY and CDR2 FYNNEI. V dropped 7 bases and J dropped 3; count of bases not matched to a gene: 5. The CDR3 is made up of 14 amino acids. This receptor was identified in a human donor in a cohort sampled during active COVID-19. V is TRBV2 and J is TRBJ2-2; 7 bases match TRBD2. The sequenced sample consisted of peripheral blood. Written as DNA, the CDR3 is TGTGCCAGCAATTTAGCGGGCGACACCGGGGAGCTGTTTTTT. This encodes CASNLAGDTGELFF.